Listed below are T cell receptor beta chains from one sample, sequenced in a study of T cells in Graves' hyperthyroidism and ophthalmopathy. TCRdb passed the multiplex PCR reads through MiXCR, listing each CDR3 protein once. The sample holds approximately 620,000 distinct CDR3 sequences, roughly a sixth seen once. Sequenced input: blood. Every receptor here comes from a woman between 40 and 50 years old with Graves' ophthalmopathy. Both conserved end residues are part of each CDR3. D genes are given only for firm matches. Expanded clones get a size class; other rows say once, few or many, or leave the size out.

18 | TRBJ2-1 | TRBV20-1 | many | - | CSARDSGVAVSSYNEQFF | TGCAGTGCTAGAGACTCAGGGGTTGCAGTGAGCTCCTACAATGAGCAGTTCTTC
17 | TRBJ2-7 | TRBV18 | many | TRBD2 | CASSPLADAREQYEQYF | TGTGCCAGCTCACCACTGGCCGATGCGCGGGAGCAATACGAGCAGTACTTC
13 | TRBJ1-1 | TRBV5-1 | many | - | CASSPIWNTEAFF | TGCGCCAGCAGCCCTATTTGGAACACTGAAGCTTTCTTT
17 | TRBJ2-5 | TRBV20-1 | few | TRBD2 | CSAKIGAAGAPQETQYF | TGCAGTGCCAAGATAGGGGCAGCGGGAGCCCCCCAAGAGACCCAGTACTTC
18 | TRBJ2-1 | TRBV19 | - | TRBD2 | CASSTTSGGVGSYNEQFF | TGTGCCAGTAGTACGACTAGCGGGGGGGTGGGTTCCTACAATGAGCAGTTCTTC
20 | TRBJ2-7 | TRBV6-1 | - | - | CASSVLAGDDTGEGPYEQYF | TGTGCCAGCAGTGTCCTCGCAGGGGACGACACCGGGGAGGGTCCCTACGAGCAGTACTTC
17 | TRBJ2-1 | TRBV27 | many | TRBD2 | CASSLGYGTSGANEQFF | TGTGCCAGCAGTCTCGGCTACGGGACTAGCGGGGCTAATGAGCAGTTCTTC
14 | TRBJ2-7 | TRBV12-3/TRBV12-4 | few | TRBD1 | CASSLGTATYEQYF | TGTGCCAGCAGTTTGGGGACAGCAACCTACGAGCAGTACTTC
16 | TRBJ1-3 | TRBV4-1 | many | TRBD1 | CASSQEGQGNGNTIYF | TGCGCCAGCAGCCAAGAGGGACAGGGGAACGGAAACACCATATATTTT
14 | TRBJ2-1 | TRBV9 | - | - | CASSVGFSYNEQFF | TGTGCCAGCAGCGTAGGATTCAGCTACAATGAGCAGTTCTTC
15 | TRBJ2-3 | TRBV7-9 | many | - | CASSLAHGLTDTQYF | TGTGCCAGCAGCTTAGCGCACGGCCTCACAGATACGCAGTATTTT
13 | TRBJ1-2 | TRBV2 | many | - | CASSDGQYYGYTF | TGTGCCAGCAGTGATGGGCAGTACTATGGCTACACCTTC
15 | TRBJ2-3 | TRBV29-1 | few | - | CSVDEETGRTDTQYF | TGCAGCGTTGACGAGGAGACAGGGAGGACAGATACGCAGTATTTT
14 | TRBJ2-2 | TRBV20-1 | - | - | CSAMFTLNTGELFF | TGCAGTGCTATGTTTACTTTAAACACCGGGGAGCTGTTTTTT
16 | TRBJ2-3 | TRBV5-6 | - | - | CASSLSLGQPTDTQYF | TGTGCCAGCAGCTTGAGTCTCGGGCAGCCCACAGATACGCAGTATTTT
15 | TRBJ2-2 | TRBV5-1 | - | TRBD1 | CASSRGDREAGELFF | TGCGCCAGCAGCCGCGGGGACAGGGAAGCCGGGGAGCTGTTTTTT
15 | TRBJ2-4 | TRBV20-1 | few | TRBD2 | CSARTSGSQKNIQYF | TGCAGTGCTCGGACTAGCGGGAGCCAAAAAAACATTCAGTACTTC
13 | TRBJ1-6 | TRBV11-2 | few | - | CASSLLGETPLHF | TGTGCCAGCAGCTTATTAGGGGAAACACCCCTCCACTTT
15 | TRBJ1-2 | TRBV28 | - | - | CASSSPGTSNYGYTF | TGTGCCAGCAGTTCCCCCGGGACATCTAACTATGGCTACACCTTC
13 | TRBJ2-2 | TRBV30 | few | TRBD1 | CAWSIQGAGELSF | TGTGCCTGGAGTATACAGGGGGCCGGGGAGCTGTCTTTT
16 | TRBJ1-2 | TRBV6-1 | - | - | CASSEGGQGRGYGYTF | TGTGCCAGCAGTGAGGGGGGTCAAGGAAGGGGCTATGGCTACACCTTC
14 | TRBJ1-1 | TRBV3-1 | many | TRBD1 | CASSRGGTNTEAFF | TGTGCCAGCAGCCGAGGGGGCACGAACACTGAAGCTTTCTTT
14 | TRBJ2-7 | TRBV6-1 | many | - | CASSDLLGSGEQYF | TGTGCCAGCAGTGACCTGCTAGGCTCCGGCGAGCAGTACTTC
15 | TRBJ1-4 | TRBV18 | few | - | CASSPGPPGGGELFF | TGTGCCAGCTCACCCGGGCCCCCCGGAGGAGGGGAACTGTTTTTT
13 | TRBJ2-7 | TRBV28 | many | - | CASSLLTFYEQYF | TGTGCCAGCAGTTTATTGACCTTCTACGAGCAGTACTTC
19 | TRBJ2-7 | TRBV11-3 | - | - | CASSPHQFSRDEESYEQYF | TGTGCCAGCAGCCCTCACCAATTCTCTCGGGACGAAGAATCCTACGAGCAGTACTTC